The source of this T cell receptor beta chain is a study of T cells in Graves' hyperthyroidism and ophthalmopathy (dated by TCRdb to between 2017 and 2020). Context from the whole study: Peripheral blood samples were taken at initial diagnosis, before any treatment was given. Once sampling was done, hyperthyroidism patients were given methimazole at a starting dose of 30 mg daily, whereas ophthalmopathy patients were given high-dose intravenous methylprednisolone. To identify TCR V-J signatures that set the groups apart, the researchers used a discovery cohort of 100 or so patients, made up of fewer than 50 with Graves' ophthalmopathy and 57 with stable Graves' hyperthyroidism. The study also compared thyroid tissue and blood T-cell repertoires from 5 to 7 Graves' hyperthyroidism patients. The 100 or so discovery patients were randomly divided into training and test sets at a 7:3 ratio. Prospective prediction of ophthalmopathy was tested in an independent validation cohort consisting of 18 to 20 hyperthyroidism patients and more than 15 patients who later progressed to ophthalmopathy. According to the paper, TCR Vbeta CDR3 sequencing was carried out on 120 to 150 peripheral blood samples, which came from approximately 41 ophthalmopathy, some 73 hyperthyroidism and some 17 progressor patients. The paper as a whole reports these results and caveats: Most expanded thyroid clonotypes (frequency above 0.001) were also found in blood, which suggests that blood repertoires may mirror thyroid immune responses. In validation, the model predicted progression to ophthalmopathy with approximately 70% sensitivity and 72% to 85% specificity, a median of about 6 months before onset. In cross-validation, a model built on a 13 V-J signature told ophthalmopathy apart from stable hyperthyroidism with 85% to 90% sensitivity and roughly 82% specificity, and in testing the same model reached 80%/75%. No statistical method was used to fix the sample size in advance, and group allocation was not hidden from the investigators.

According to the germline V gene, CDR1 reads KGHDR and CDR2 reads SFDVKD. The CDR3 starts with the cysteine, ends with the phenylalanine, and has 17 residues. The entry retains the CDR3 DNA only, 51 bases that are in frame from base 1. V is pruned by 4 bases and J by 4 bases, leaving 11 bases of the junction without a gene match. Hyperthyroidism patients were aged 18 to 65 years and newly diagnosed, with disease duration of less than 2 months. Any patient with an uncontrolled infection, another autoimmune disease, pregnancy or lactation was excluded. Diagnoses were based on clinical symptoms, serum thyroxine and TRAb, thyroid ultrasound and orbital computed tomography. Blood from progressor patients was drawn when they were first diagnosed with hyperthyroidism, before any ophthalmopathy symptoms appeared. PBMCs were separated from roughly 10 ml of fresh peripheral blood using Ficoll-Paque density gradient centrifugation. Progressor patients were initially diagnosed with Graves' hyperthyroidism and developed ophthalmopathy during follow-up. Total RNA was extracted using Trizol reagent, and RNA quality was assessed on an Agilent 2100 Bioanalyzer.

The table lists this clonotype with a few counts. There is no known antigen for this receptor. One base away there is no much larger clone; base qualities are not given. TCR beta CDR3 regions were amplified from RNA transcripts. A first-round RT-PCR of the TCR CDR3 used the HTBI primer set with the Qiagen OneStep RT-PCR kit. Libraries were constructed in a second round of multiplex PCR, after which size selection and purification were performed. Libraries were sequenced paired-end with 100 bp reads on an Illumina HiSeq2000. Regarding the original processing steps: Raw data were processed with SOAPnuke, discarding reads with adapters, uncalled bases, mean Phred below 15, or no exact constant-primer or identifier match. High-quality paired reads were merged with COPE v1.2.5, and unique nucleotide sequences were defined as clonotypes. MiTCR v1.1 was used to align clonotypes to the IMGT TRBV, TRBD and TRBJ reference segments. The analysis was restricted to V-J combinations with a frequency above 0.0001, which together covered 99% to 99.2% of the repertoires. A TCS score was defined as the ratio of F50 (clonal expansion) to E x V (chaos), with BLOSUM62-based TCRdist applied between CDR3 peptides within each V-J. Welch's t-statistics and random forest reduced roughly 540 V-J features to 13, which were used in a naive Bayes classifier (R e1071). TCRdb reanalyzed the raw reads on its own, using fastp at Q25 for trimming and MiXCR for clone calling, and kept in-frame beta chains. CDR3 protein duplicates are merged, each entry listing the most common genes and DNA. TCRdb's processing, not the authors' own work, is the source of the V and J calls. This sample lists 280,000 or so distinct CDR3 sequences; approximately 16% were detected once. Under 35% of the sample goes to the ten largest clones.

This clonotype originated in a woman in her forties or fifties with Graves' hyperthyroidism that later progressed to Graves' ophthalmopathy. The sequenced sample was blood. Rearrangement joined TRBV24-1 to TRBJ2-2; 7 middle bases align to TRBD1. The DNA sequence is given as TGTGCCACCAGTGACTATGGGACAGCGTCGGGCACCGGGGAGCTGTTTTTT. Its protein is CATSDYGTASGTGELFF.